This T cell receptor (beta chain) was sequenced in a study of cytomegalovirus exposure and HLA in healthy donors (dated by TCRdb to the late 2010s). Regarding the complete study: According to an earlier analysis of 587 of the donors, roughly 180 million T cells yielded roughly 110 million unique TCR beta sequences and 250 to 350 Gb of sequence data. Approximately 330 gigabases of sequencing data and around 90 million unique TCR sequences made up an early release that covered 640 HLA-typed donors. Of the 350 to 400 genotyped donors, approximately 82% fell in the genetic ancestry cluster associated with self-reported Caucasian donors. The study aimed to test whether signatures of past pathogen exposure could be identified by cataloging public T cell receptors. The T cell repertoires of around 730 subjects were profiled by immunosequencing and related to cytomegalovirus serostatus. A separate validation cohort of 100 to 150 different subjects was used in addition to the roughly 620-subject first cohort. The study combined high-throughput TCR immunosequencing, statistical association of individual TCRs with disease status, and machine learning to predict cytomegalovirus infection status. A later analysis re-analyzed previously published TCR beta repertoires from 666 donors and added high-resolution HLA genotyping to study TCR occurrence patterns. Rather than drawing on any new phenotypic data, the later analysis identified candidate immune exposures from TCR beta sequences and the way those sequences occurred across donors. An earlier analysis of around 540 of the donors applied high-throughput TCR beta sequencing to assess whether each TCR beta V gene segment acted as functional or pseudogenic. Donor age, sex, ethnicity and CMV serostatus were collected together with the repertoire data. A later genetic analysis took genome-wide SNP genotypes for about 65% of the roughly 670 donors and used that subset as a discovery cohort. Every repertoire in the discovery cohort had been generated on one and the same sequencing platform. Class I and class II HLA loci were covered by the typing at four-digit resolution. The number of donors typed differed by locus, with 629-630 for A, B, C, DRB1 and DQB1, over 500 for DQA1, about 610 for DPA1, and about 450 for DPB1. Because of strong linkage in the cohort, roughly five DR-DQ haplotypes were treated as single units for association and clustering. Among almost 400 genotyped donors of the cohort, an average of around 240,000 unique TCR beta nucleotide sequences were sequenced per donor, about a sixth of them non-productive. Broader findings and caveats from the paper: Because HLA typing was missing for some donors at each locus, association tests included only the typed subset. Specific HLA alleles were associated with 16,951 TCR beta sequences at a false discovery rate of 0.05 in a later analysis. The study listed approximately 150 TCR beta chains as associated with cytomegalovirus. In a later analysis, HLA-associated TCR beta chains were found to be more clonally expanded and to have lower generation probabilities than equally common non-associated chains. In a later genetic analysis, fewer N-insertions in productive TCRs were reported among donors in an Asian-associated ancestry cluster than the roughly 700-donor mean. According to a later analysis, most CMV-associated TCR beta chains appeared to be HLA-restricted, and the HLA associations seemed to be driven largely by CMV exposure. Approximately 16 rarely observed V segments, including chromosome 9 orphons, were excluded from the earlier analysis of some 590 of the donors because counts were too low. A cluster of highly shared sequence variants was judged likely to represent a technical artifact of the sequencing pipeline. In a later genetic analysis, a missense DCLRE1C variant was associated with V-gene and J-gene trimming of TCR beta chains, and the association was replicated in an independent cohort. According to the authors, the approach could potentially be generalized to other disease states and immunological phenotypes. Three of the identified cytomegalovirus-associated TCR beta chains were confirmed in vitro to be specific for cytomegalovirus antigens. The presence/absence analyses assumed that sequencing depth was roughly uniform across donors, and that assumption may not be true. Most TCR sequences were seen in very few donors, while some public TCRs were found in many individuals. Correlated functional status among segregating V segments might be attributable to linkage disequilibrium, but an unknown experimental factor could not be ruled out. Some IMGT-functional V segments, including TRBV6-2 and TRBV6-3, could not be told apart with the 87-base-pair reads, so those segments were excluded. According to a later analysis, TCR association rates differed among HLA loci, with DRB1 alleles showing the most associated TCRs and HLA-C alleles showing the fewest. Immune exposure information for the cohort was limited to CMV serostatus. A further reported finding was that TCR beta sequences accurately predicted the HLA-A and HLA-B alleles for most subjects in the first cohort. A later analysis reported that several top co-occurrence clusters appeared linked to parvovirus B19, influenza, CMV and Epstein-Barr virus. In this cohort, only TCR beta chains were sequenced, and detectable features were limited by the absence of alpha or paired-chain data. When HLA alleles, especially DR and DQ, strongly co-occurred, attributing TCR associations to individual alleles was difficult. Broadly in line with IMGT annotations, most TCR beta V segments showed up in productive rearrangements about 90% or about 30% of the time in an earlier analysis of several hundred of the donors. In both the original and validation cohorts, the classifier was reported to diagnose cytomegalovirus status with high specificity and sensitivity.

Cut back by 2 bases and 0 bases, the V and J ends lie 9 bases apart. Its CDR3 holds 16 amino acids, cysteine through phenylalanine. Only the CDR3 part of the read is kept: 48 bases, read in frame from the first base. The germline V gene provides CDR1 SGHRS and CDR2 YFSETQ. On this clone itself: Its antigen is unknown. Per-base quality was not reported, and no clone a single base away is much larger than it.

The cohort comprised some 680 healthy bone marrow donors. At the time of sampling, all cohort members were nominally healthy, though unrecorded immune exposures were likely present. The donor tested CMV seropositive and was one of the 289 seropositive cohort members. Each donor provided a peripheral blood sample, and peripheral blood mononuclear cells were used for TCR beta sequencing. Genomic DNA was extracted from the blood cell samples with the Qiagen DNeasy Blood Extraction Kit. Library creation used the immunoSEQ multiplex PCR assay. The multiplex PCR relied on a mix of 60 forward primers for TCR Vbeta segments and 13 reverse primers for TCR Jbeta segments. The CDR3 region of rearranged TCR beta genes was amplified from genomic DNA by a multiplex PCR assay. The amplified TCR beta libraries were sequenced on the Illumina HiSeq System as 87-base-pair reads. As for the original processing: In a later analysis, some 80 million unique TCR beta chains were counted across the roughly 700 repertoires, and approximately 11 million of these chains were shared by at least two donors. A nearest-neighbor algorithm error-corrected the raw reads and collapsed the reads into unique sequences, merging closely related sequences to remove PCR and sequencing errors. Alignment of CDR3 sequences to IMGT reference sequences was used to assign V, D and J gene segments. For a sequence to be retained, at least a six-nucleotide match to both a V gene segment and a J gene segment was required. A rearrangement was called productive if the CDR3 had no stop codons and remained in frame with V and J, and every other rearrangement was called non-productive. CDR3 was defined by IMGT convention, running from the second conserved V-encoded cysteine to the conserved J-encoded phenylalanine. The earlier analysis of about 620 of the donors excluded sequences that lacked an unambiguous match to a single V gene segment. An earlier analysis of a few hundred of the donors classified V segments as functional when productive rearrangements were above 56.7% and as segregating when the standard deviation between donors was above 5%. A statistical classification framework was developed to diagnose cytomegalovirus status using the catalog of TCR beta chain sequences. A later analysis assigned V and J genes by comparing TCR nucleotide sequences with IMGT/GENE-DB human TR gene sequences. In a later analysis, CDR3 sequences and most-parsimonious VDJ recombination scenarios were assigned using the TCRdist pipeline. In a later analysis, every TCR beta chain was defined by the combination of its CDR3 amino acid sequence and its V-gene family, and reads without a unique V-gene family were dropped. In a later analysis, around 600 highly shared, low-generation-probability nucleotide sequences were removed to address suspected cross-contamination and a sequencing artifact. In a later analysis, a clonal expansion index for each public chain was calculated from normalized within-repertoire ranks of inferred template counts. Generation probabilities in a later analysis came from a VDJ recombination model fitted to out-of-frame rearrangements, and those results were checked against IGoR. A later analysis scored TCR-TCR, TCR-HLA and TCR-CMV co-occurrence with hypergeometric tests, applying a repertoire-size bias correction to TCR pairs. To estimate false discovery rates, a later analysis permuted the HLA or CMV assignments 20 times. A later analysis grouped co-occurring TCRs with DBSCAN, adding TCRdist sequence similarity when clustering within HLA-allele-positive subsets. For co-occurrence clustering, repertoires with fewer than 30,000 or more than 120,000 public chains were excluded, along with a handful of repertoires with anomalous nucleotide sharing. TCRdb's version of the immuneACCESS table is confined to in-frame rearrangements and falls short of the full clone set. An unresolved V gene accounts for under half of the shortfall where checked; the remainder is of unknown origin. From that table come the V and J calls and clone size; the DNA was used to work out D and trimming. Counted in this sample were 160,000 or so clones; roughly 79% of them appeared once. 6.5% to 8.5% of the sample belongs to the ten largest clones.

This clonotype was sampled from a woman between 35 and 50 years old in good health and CMV-seropositive. The V and J genes are TRBV5-1 and TRBJ2-6; the D gene is unclear. Source material: PBMCs. The bases are TGCGCCAGCAGCTTCGACAAAGCCTCTGGGGCCAACGTCCTGACTTTC. Its translation reads: CASSFDKASGANVLTF.